This TCR beta chain appears in the sequencing data of a study of blood T cell repertoires in COVID-19. Study-wide context: Samples came from the United States, Italy and Spain, spanning acute and convalescent COVID-19. T cells, B-cell-depleted T cells, or PBMCs supplied cDNA or gDNA.

The CDR3 has 14 residues. Germline V gene data show CDR1 as MNHNY and CDR2 as SVGAGI (reference sequence). Trimming cost V 4 bases and J 1 base; bases outside gene matches: 3. As processed by the authors: Estimation of nucleated cell counts relied on the amplification of reference gene primers. Measured with immunoSEQ multiplex PCR; TCRdb has only the in-frame clones, and not every one. The V and J calls and clone size were taken over from that table, and D and trimming were inferred from the DNA. The sample includes approximately 220,000 clones, about 80% of them seen just once. Source material: peripheral blood. The receptor's source is a woman aged 60 to 75 with acute or convalescent COVID-19. V gene TRBV6-6 combines with J gene TRBJ1-1; 7 bases are a match to TRBD1. The CDR3 coding sequence is TGTGCCAGCAGTTCCGGGACAGCGAACACTGAAGCTTTCTTT. It translates to CASSSGTANTEAFF.